These T cell receptor beta chains were read from a single sample in a study of breast tumors, draining lymph nodes, adjacent tissues. TCRdb recomputed calls from the multiplex PCR reads with MiXCR, one row per CDR3 protein. The table includes 150,000 to 200,000 distinct CDR3 sequences, 25% to 40% detected once. The sample taken for sequencing was axillary lymph node tissue. Source of these receptors: a female donor with breast cancer. Some clones in this sample may be carry-over from other donors' samples. Both conserved end residues are part of each CDR3. A D gene is named only where the DNA matches it firmly. Size tells how often a clone was seen (once, few, many) or the class of an expanded clone, and some rows leave it out.

>TRBV15|.|TRBD1|TRBJ1-1
CATSGGQGRTEAFF
TGTGCCACCAGCGGGGGACAGGGACGAACTGAAGCTTTCTTT
>TRBV3-1|many|TRBD1|TRBJ1-6
CASSQLTGGNSPLHF
TGTGCCAGCAGCCAACTGACAGGGGGGAATTCACCCCTCCACTTT
>TRBV9|many|.|TRBJ2-1
CASSVVPGAMNEQFF
TGTGCCAGCAGCGTAGTCCCAGGGGCGATGAATGAGCAGTTCTTC
>TRBV6-5|.|.|TRBJ2-1
CASSYGGGQFF
TGTGCCAGCAGTTACGGTGGCGGGCAGTTCTTC
>TRBV4-1|few|.|TRBJ2-5
CASSQDGGPQETQYF
TGCGCCAGCAGCCAAGATGGGGGGCCCCAAGAGACCCAGTACTTC
>TRBV11-3|.|.|TRBJ2-7
CASSPPNRAEQYF
TGTGCCAGCAGCCCCCCCAACCGGGCCGAGCAGTACTTC
>TRBV7-9|.|TRBD1|TRBJ2-7
CASSLAGQGSGVREQYF
TGCGCCAGCAGCTTGGCCGGACAGGGGTCAGGAGTGCGCGAGCAGTACTTC
>TRBV29-1|many|.|TRBJ1-2
CSGYDSYGYTF
TGCAGCGGTTACGACAGCTATGGCTACACCTTC
>TRBV24-1|.|.|TRBJ1-3
CADQVYSGNTIYF
TGTGCCGATCAGGTTTACTCTGGAAACACCATATATTTT
>TRBV20-1|many|.|TRBJ2-1
CSARDVSGGGEQFF
TGCAGTGCTAGAGATGTAAGCGGCGGAGGAGAACAGTTCTTC
>TRBV27|few|TRBD1|TRBJ1-4
CASSSPRDSFEKLFF
TGTGCCAGCAGTTCCCCCCGGGACAGTTTCGAAAAACTGTTTTTT
>TRBV19|.|.|TRBJ1-2
CASSASGSANYGYTF
TGTGCCAGTAGTGCAAGTGGGTCAGCTAACTATGGCTACACCTTC
>TRBV9|many|TRBD1|TRBJ2-5
CASSVADRVETQYF
TGTGCCAGCAGCGTAGCGGACAGGGTTGAGACCCAGTACTTC
>TRBV5-5|many|.|TRBJ1-2
CASSYSPVSAFSF
TGTGCCAGCAGTTACAGCCCGGTTTCTGCCTTCTCCTTC
>TRBV5-5|once|TRBD1|TRBJ2-5
CASSRDRGEETQYF
TGTGCCAGCAGCCGCGACAGGGGGGAAGAGACCCAGTACTTC
>TRBV6-6|.|.|TRBJ2-7
CASSPDSQWYEQYF
TGTGCCAGCAGTCCTGACAGCCAGTGGTACGAGCAGTACTTC
>TRBV3-1|.|.|TRBJ1-3
CASSQRVRSTGNTIYF
TGTGCCAGCAGCCAACGAGTCAGGTCCACTGGAAACACCATATATTTT
>TRBV19|many|.|TRBJ1-2
CASSAQGRDGLYGYTF
TGTGCCAGTAGTGCCCAGGGGAGGGATGGCCTCTATGGCTACACCTTC
>TRBV12-3/TRBV12-4|many|.|TRBJ2-5
CASSRGWETQYF
TGTGCCAGCAGTCGGGGGTGGGAGACCCAGTACTTC
>TRBV9|many|TRBD1|TRBJ1-2
CASSNRDRGHNYGYTF
TGTGCCAGCAGCAACCGGGACAGGGGGCATAACTATGGCTACACCTTC
>TRBV24-1|.|TRBD1|TRBJ2-1
CATSEAGQGYNEQFF
TGTGCCACCAGTGAAGCGGGACAGGGCTACAATGAGCAGTTCTTC
>TRBV25-1|.|TRBD1|TRBJ2-7
CASVADRGPYEQYF
TGTGCCAGCGTTGCTGACAGGGGTCCCTACGAGCAGTACTTC
>TRBV20-1|many|.|TRBJ1-2
CSATSQDSSFYGYTF
TGCAGTGCTACCTCTCAAGACAGTTCCTTCTATGGCTACACCTTC
>TRBV2|many|.|TRBJ2-7
CATTPGDYEQYF
TGTGCCACTACCCCAGGGGACTACGAGCAGTACTTC
>TRBV6-5|.|TRBD1|TRBJ2-7
CASSTGQADLYEQYF
TGTGCCAGCAGTACCGGACAGGCGGACCTCTACGAGCAGTACTTC
>TRBV7-9|many|.|TRBJ2-3
CASSLSGTGGTDTQYF
TGTGCCAGCAGCTTATCCGGGACTGGGGGAACAGATACGCAGTATTTT
>TRBV12-3/TRBV12-4|many|TRBD2|TRBJ2-3
CASSFSGGLRTDTQYF
TGTGCCAGCAGTTTTAGCGGGGGGCTCCGCACAGATACGCAGTATTTT
>TRBV5-8|few|TRBD2|TRBJ2-4
CASSLGLAGAKNIQYF
TGTGCCAGCAGCCTAGGACTAGCGGGGGCCAAAAACATTCAGTACTTC
>TRBV19|once|.|TRBJ1-6
CASSMGHLNSPLHF
TGTGCCAGTAGTATGGGACACCTTAATTCACCCCTCCACTTT
>TRBV20-1|many|TRBD2|TRBJ2-7
CSARVGGGSYEQYF
TGCAGTGCTAGAGTCGGGGGGGGCTCCTACGAGCAGTACTTC
>TRBV20-1|many|TRBD2|TRBJ2-1
CSAQPGLAGFNEQFF
TGCAGTGCTCAACCGGGACTAGCGGGATTCAATGAGCAGTTCTTC
>TRBV4-2|many|.|TRBJ2-7
CASSQDMVSSYEQYF
TGTGCCAGCAGCCAAGATATGGTCAGCTCCTACGAGCAGTACTTC
>TRBV20-1|many|.|TRBJ1-5
CSASDGQINQPQHF
TGCAGTGCTAGTGACGGGCAGATAAATCAGCCCCAGCATTTT